What follows are 18 T cell receptor beta chains derived from one specimen sequenced in a study of shared T cell receptors in the human thymus. Measured with immunoSEQ multiplex PCR; TCRdb has only the in-frame clones, and not every one. The sample gives almost 550,000 clones, 75% to 85% of which show up once; about 0.012% is in the top ten. This sample was also put to use in a study of human thymus T cells.

Sample: thymocytes. Receptors originate from a boy younger than two with a congenital heart defect.

The chain couples TRBV4-2 to TRBJ2-3; 8 bases are shared with TRBD2. Germline CDR1 LGHNA, CDR2 YNFKEQ. The CDR3 has 16 residues. J lost 4 bases, V lost 1 base, and 7 bases had no gene match. The CDR3 loop is CASSQGSGRGADTQYF. The CDR3 nucleotides are TGTGCCAGCAGCCAAGGAAGCGGGAGAGGAGCAGATACGCAGTATTTT.

The chain couples TRBV6-5 to TRBJ2-7; D possibly corresponds to TRBD2 (6 bases). Between the trimmed V and J ends, which lost 0 bases and 2 bases, there was a span of 14 bases. CDR1 is MNHEY, CDR2 SVGAGI, per germline. This CDR3 is built from 16 residues. CDR3 sequence reads: CASSYSKRASPYEQYF. The CDR3, as DNA: TGTGCCAGCAGTTACTCGAAGCGGGCCAGCCCCTACGAGCAGTACTTC.

J is TRBJ1-2 and V is TRBV28, with 9 nucleotides matching TRBD1. Germline CDR1 is MDHEN and CDR2 is SYDVKM. The V gene end was trimmed by 3 bases and the J gene end by 4 bases; junction bases not matched to a gene: 6. The CDR3 has 15 residues. The CDR3 DNA is TGTGCCAGCAGTTTGAACAGGGGGCTAGGCTATGGCTACACCTTC. It codes for CASSLNRGLGYGYTF.

This clone was observed a few times. The chain employs TRBV2 and TRBJ2-7, with D tentatively TRBD2 (6 bases). The V end was cut by 10 bases, the J end by 0 bases, with 13 bases between. The CDR3 covers 13 residues. In germline, CDR1 is SNHLY, CDR2 FYNNEI. The DNA of the CDR3 is TGTGCCAAGGGACTTTTAAACTCCTACGAGCAGTACTTC. Its translation: CAKGLLNSYEQYF.

The chain couples TRBV11-2 to TRBJ2-7; 8 nucleotides agree with TRBD2. V lost 6 bases to trimming and J lost 1 base; unmatched junction nucleotides: 8. CDR3 size: 15 residues. Germline lookup yields CDR1 SGHAT and CDR2 FQNNGV. For the CDR3, the DNA is TGTGCCAGCAGGCCCACTAGCGGCCGATCCTACGAGCAGTACTTC. This translates into CASRPTSGRSYEQYF.

The chain is built from TRBV9 and TRBJ2-5, with 8 bases fitting TRBD2. Near its end, the DNA agrees better with TRBJ2-7, so the J call may be wrong. The germline CDR1 and CDR2 sequences are SGDLS and YYNGEE. The CDR3 has 14 amino acids. DNA for the CDR3: TGTGCCAGCAGCGTAGGGGCGGGACTAGGCGAGCAGTACTTC. Its translation is CASSVGAGLGEQYF.

The V gene is TRBV7-8, the J gene TRBJ1-4; perhaps TRBD1 as D (5 bases). V dropped 1 base and J dropped 7 bases, with 19 bases sitting between them. Per the germline V gene, CDR1 is SGHVS and CDR2 is FQNEAQ. CDR3 length: 17 amino acids. This CDR3 reads CASSLEGQGKDGEKLFF. In DNA form, the CDR3 reads TGTGCCAGCAGCTTAGAAGGTCAGGGAAAGGACGGTGAAAAACTGTTTTTT.

This clone has only a few counts. The V call is TRBV25-1, the J call TRBJ2-5, with a possible D match to TRBD1 (6 bases). V gave up 0 bases and J gave up 5 bases, with 13 bases separating them. The CDR3 covers 15 residues. From germline, CDR1 is MGHDK and CDR2 SYGVNS. The CDR3 nucleotides are TGTGCCAGCAGTGAATATGCTCTGAGGGGGGAGACCCAGTACTTC. Its translation: CASSEYALRGETQYF.

The V and J genes are TRBV6-5 and TRBJ2-3, with D perhaps TRBD1 (6 bases). The CDR3 sequence is 15 residues long. The germline V gene has CDR1 MNHEY and CDR2 SVGAGI. V lost 6 bases to trimming and J lost 2 bases, with 15 bases between them. CDR3 residues: CASRHRTEITDTQYF. CDR3 sequence (DNA): TGTGCCAGCAGACACCGGACAGAGATCACAGATACGCAGTATTTT.

This clone was observed once. The chain recombines TRBV9 with TRBJ1-2, with D possibly matching TRBD1 (5 bases). This CDR3 comprises 15 residues. The V end lost 3 bases, the J end lost 4 bases, and 16 bases lay between the germline ends. The germline V gene encodes CDR1 SGDLS and CDR2 YYNGEE. In DNA, the CDR3 is TGTGCCAGCAGCGCAAGCCAGGGATGGGGCTATGGCTACACCTTC. Translated, it gives CASSASQGWGYGYTF.

V gene TRBV27 combines with J gene TRBJ2-1; TRBD2 matches at 8 bases. Trimming cost V 3 bases and J 2 bases; bases outside gene matches: 6. The germline V gene encodes CDR1 MNHEY and CDR2 SMNVEV (reference sequence). This CDR3 has 16 residues. Here the CDR3 reads CASSFSGRDPYNEQFF. The CDR3 DNA reads as TGTGCCAGCAGTTTTTCCGGGAGGGATCCCTACAATGAGCAGTTCTTC.

This clone showed up just a few times. The gene calls are TRBV19 and TRBJ1-5; 7 nucleotides agree with TRBD1. The CDR3 totals 14 residues. The V gene end was trimmed by 7 bases and the J gene end by 1 base; junction bases not matched to a gene: 4. Germline values: CDR1 LNHDA, CDR2 SQIVND (reference sequence). CDR3 sequence: CASNTGESNQPQHF. In DNA form, the CDR3 reads TGTGCCAGTAACACAGGGGAAAGCAATCAGCCCCAGCATTTT.

The chain links TRBV4-3 to TRBJ2-5, with 12 bases aligning to TRBD2. CDR3 length equals 17 residues. Germline V gives CDR1 LGHNA, CDR2 YSLEER. V was clipped by 1 base and J by 5 bases; unmatched bases: 8. CDR3 DNA sequence: TGCGCCAGCAGCCAAGGCCCGCTGACTAGCGGGAGTGAGACCCAGTACTTC. As protein: CASSQGPLTSGSETQYF.

In this sample, this clone turned up a few times. The J gene is TRBJ2-7, the V gene TRBV6-6; D is uncertain. The CDR3 covers 13 residues. Trimming removed 7 bases from V and 4 bases from J, with 14 bases in between. CDR1 is MNHNY and CDR2 is SVGAGI in the germline V gene (reference sequence). The CDR3 DNA sequence: TGTGCCAGCAATGTAGGTTTACTATACGAGCAGTACTTC. Amino acid sequence: CASNVGLLYEQYF.

The chain carries TRBV6-6 and TRBJ2-7, with 8 bases that match TRBD1. After removal of 0 bases from V and 3 bases from J, the junction contained 7 bases not matched to a gene. The CDR3 is made up of 16 amino acids. CDR1 is MNHNY, CDR2 SVGAGI, per germline (reference sequence). Here the CDR3 DNA reads TGTGCCAGCAGTTACTCCGGACAGGGTTGGCTCTACGAGCAGTACTTC. It is translated as CASSYSGQGWLYEQYF.

The chain has TRBV19 and TRBJ1-5; D is possibly TRBD1 (6 bases). V lost 6 bases to trimming and J lost 2 bases, with 11 bases between them. This CDR3 is built from 14 residues. Germline lookup yields CDR1 LNHDA and CDR2 SQIVND (reference sequence). The CDR3 coding sequence is TGTGCCAGTAGGCCCAGGGGCGGCAATCAGCCCCAGCATTTT. Residues: CASRPRGGNQPQHF.

The CDR3 nucleotides are TGTGCCAGTAGTCGTAGGGGACAGGGTGAAAAACTGTTTTTT. Translated, it gives CASSRRGQGEKLFF. The chain employs TRBV19 and TRBJ1-4, with TRBD1 identical over 9 bases. The V segment lost 5 bases and the J segment 7 bases; nucleotides outside the gene matches: 5. The CDR3 loop spans 14 amino acids. CDR1 and CDR2 (germline): LNHDA, SQIVND (reference sequence).

V usage is TRBV29-1 and J usage is TRBJ2-1; perhaps TRBD1 as D (5 bases). Trimming stripped 5 bases from V and 4 bases from J, with 15 bases between. CDR1 and CDR2 from the germline V gene are SQVTM and ANQGSEA. The CDR3 sequence is 14 residues long. As DNA, the CDR3 is TGCAGCGTTATACAGGCGGTCGGATACAATGAGCAGTTCTTC. As protein: CSVIQAVGYNEQFF.